These 20 T cell receptor beta chains share one sample of origin, sequenced in a study of molecular identifiers for immune sequencing clone quantification. Each CDR3 protein gets one entry after TCRdb re-called the PCR reads with MiXCR. The sample holds about 630,000 distinct CDR3 sequences, less than 30% seen once. The sample was naive CD8+ T cells from blood, with Jurkat cell RNA spiked in. The sample's subset: FACS-sorted CD8+CD4-CCR7+CD45RA+ naive T cells. The receptors come from a human donor in good health. Some libraries in this study had Jurkat cell RNA spiked in.

The sample holds many counts of this clonotype. This sequence joins TRBV3-1 and TRBJ1-1; D perhaps matches TRBD1 (5 bases). This CDR3 spans 15 amino acids. V shed 0 bases and J shed 11 bases, with 19 bases lying between them. Germline CDR1 and CDR2: LGHDT and YNNKEL (reference sequence). The CDR3 loop reads CASSQERGPGFPAFF. The CDR3 nucleotides are TGTGCCAGCAGCCAAGAAAGGGGTCCAGGGTTCCCGGCTTTCTTT.

This clonotype has just a few counts. J is TRBJ1-3 and V is TRBV6-2 or TRBV6-3; D unresolved. V dropped 3 bases and J dropped 3 bases, with 12 bases sitting between them. The germline CDR1 and CDR2 sequences are MNHEY and SVGEGT. This CDR3 comprises 15 residues. CDR3 in DNA: TGTGCCAGCAGTTATAACCCAGGAGGTGGAAACACCATATATTTT. Amino acid sequence: CASSYNPGGGNTIYF.

Details on this clonotype: A much larger clone differs from this one at a single base, so this may be a read error. This chain joins TRBV29-1 and TRBJ2-5, with D perhaps given as TRBD1 or TRBD2 (5 bases each). The CDR3 sequence is 15 residues long. The germline V gene encodes CDR1 SQVTM and CDR2 ANQGSEA. Between the trimmed V and J ends, which lost 6 bases and 11 bases, there was a span of 28 bases. The CDR3 sequence: CSVDPSWGTYNEQYF. The CDR3 coding sequence is TGCAGCGTCGACCCTAGCTGGGGGACGTACAATGAGCAGTACTTC.

The V call is TRBV7-3, the J call TRBJ2-3; possibly TRBD2 for D (5 bases). CDR3 length equals 14 residues. Germline-derived CDR1 and CDR2 are SGHTA and FQGTGA. Trimming shortened V by 0 bases and J by 4 bases, and 8 bases separated the two germline ends. This chain's CDR3 is CASSLTFGADTQYF. As DNA, the CDR3 is TGTGCCAGCAGCTTAACGTTCGGGGCAGATACGCAGTATTTT.

This chain links TRBV2 with TRBJ1-5, with TRBD1 matching 8 bases. Germline assignment: CDR1 SNHLY and CDR2 FYNNEI. J lost 1 base, V lost 11 bases, and 13 bases had no gene match. The CDR3 consists of 16 residues. DNA of the CDR3: TGTGCCTGCACCCATCGGGGACAGGACAGCAATCAGCCCCAGCATTTT. It specifies CACTHRGQDSNQPQHF. Using reference TRBV2 and TRBJ1-5 for the parts outside the CDR3, the full variable domain is EPEVTQTPSHQVTQMGQEVILRCVPISNHLYFYWYRQILGQKVEFLVSFYNNEISEKSEIFDDQFSVERPDGSNFTLKIRSTKLEDSAMYFCACTHRGQDSNQPQHFGDGTRLSIL.

Points on this clonotype: Being one base from a much bigger clone, this may be a read error. The V and J genes are TRBV7-8 and TRBJ2-7; no clear D. Germline CDR1 SGHVS, CDR2 FQNEAQ. V was pared by 5 bases and J by 9 bases, with 14 bases between. There are 12 residues in the CDR3. The CDR3 here is CASSASGPVQYF. For the CDR3, the DNA is TGTGCCAGCAGCGCGAGTGGTCCTGTGCAGTACTTC.

This clonotype was counted many times. The chain joins TRBV6-1 to TRBJ2-7; 8 bases agree with TRBD1. After removal of 3 bases from V and 6 bases from J, the junction contained 4 bases not matched to a gene. This CDR3 is built from 13 residues. The V gene's germline CDR1 is MNHNS and CDR2 SASEGT. The CDR3, as DNA: TGTGCCAGCAGTGAGCCAGGGGGCGTCGAGCAGTACTTC. The encoded protein is CASSEPGGVEQYF.

The chain couples TRBV9 to TRBJ2-1; D remains unclear. Germline V gene lookup returns CDR1 SGDLS and CDR2 YYNGEE. The CDR3 length is 16 residues. V was pared by 2 bases and J by 2 bases, with 14 bases between. CDR3 DNA: TGTGCCAGCAGCGTCATGGGTTCATCCCCCTACAATGAGCAGTTCTTC. Translating it yields CASSVMGSSPYNEQFF.

The chain is built from TRBV27 and TRBJ2-5; D not certain. Per the germline V gene, CDR1 is MNHEY and CDR2 is SMNVEV (reference sequence). The CDR3 extends over 15 amino acids. V was cut by 1 base and J by 4 bases, with 13 bases left in between. CDR3 residues: CASSLYPLNRETQYF. CDR3 nucleotide sequence: TGTGCCAGCAGTTTATACCCCCTTAACCGAGAGACCCAGTACTTC.

This clonotype appeared a single time. For the CDR3, the DNA is TGTGCCAGCAGCTTAGCGTGGGGGGCAGTCAATTCACCCCTCCACTTT. It translates to CASSLAWGAVNSPLHF. The chain is built from TRBV7-6 and TRBJ1-6, with D tentatively TRBD1 (6 bases). Germline values: CDR1 SGHVS, CDR2 FNYEAQ. The CDR3 extends over 16 amino acids. Trimming stripped 0 bases from V and 7 bases from J, with 13 bases between.

This clonotype came up once. CDR3 in DNA: TGTGCCAGCAGCCCCTCGACAGGGTCGGCAGATACGCAGTATTTT. Its protein product is CASSPSTGSADTQYF. V gene TRBV5-3 combines with J gene TRBJ2-3; 7 nucleotides agree with TRBD1. TRBV5-3 is treated as an ORF (open reading frame) with a function not yet certain. The CDR3 is made up of 15 amino acids. The ends lost 8 bases at V and 4 bases at J; junction bases unmatched: 13.

This clonotype was found many times. The V call is TRBV29-1, the J call TRBJ2-7, with TRBD1 matching 8 bases. The CDR3 spans 15 residues. Trimming removed 4 bases from V and 0 bases from J; junction bases left unmatched: 8. The germline V gene has CDR1 SQVTM and CDR2 ANQGSEA. In nucleotides, the CDR3 is TGCAGCGTTGTAGGGACAGGCGCCTTCTCCTACGAGCAGTACTTC. This encodes CSVVGTGAFSYEQYF.

On this clonotype itself: This may stem from a read error, because a much larger clone lies one nucleotide away. This rearrangement joins TRBV2 to TRBJ1-1; TRBD1 matches 7 bases. The CDR3 has 14 residues. Looked up from germline, CDR1 is SNHLY and CDR2 is FYNNEI. The CDR3 sequence is CASSEYRGSTEALF. CDR3 sequence (DNA): TGTGCCAGCAGTGAATACAGGGGTAGCACTGAAGCTCTCTTT. Full variable domain (missing parts from reference TRBV2 and TRBJ1-1): EPEVTQTPSHQVTQMGQEVILRCVPISNHLYFYWYRQILGQKVEFLVSFYNNEISEKSEIFDDQFSVERPDGSNFTLKIRSTKLEDSAMYFCASSEYRGSTEALFGQGTRLTVV.

This clonotype was seen at least ten times. The chain has TRBV28 and TRBJ2-7; 12 bases are a match to TRBD2. CDR3 length: 15 residues. Unmatched junction bases numbered 7, after V lost 3 bases and J lost 7 bases. Germline assignment: CDR1 MDHEN and CDR2 SYDVKM. CDR3 region: CASSLDPGLAGEQYF. CDR3 DNA sequence: TGTGCCAGCAGTTTGGATCCAGGACTAGCGGGGGAGCAGTACTTC.

This clonotype was observed at least ten times. This chain connects TRBV4-3 to TRBJ2-7; 8 nucleotides match TRBD1. Germline CDR1 reads LGHNA; CDR2 reads YSLEER. The CDR3 length is 12 residues. V gave up 1 base and J gave up 7 bases; unmatched junction bases: 0. CDR3 sequence: CASSQGTGEQYF. The DNA for the CDR3 is TGCGCCAGCAGCCAAGGGACAGGGGAGCAGTACTTC.

Many counts were recorded for this clonotype. The V gene is TRBV29-1, the J gene TRBJ2-1; no clear D gene. The CDR3 loop spans 16 amino acids. Germline-derived CDR1 and CDR2 are SQVTM and ANQGSEA. Trimming removed 3 bases at V and 4 bases at J, with 19 bases between. DNA of the CDR3: TGCAGCGTTGAGTATCCGCCCCCCGAGGTATACAATGAGCAGTTCTTC. Protein sequence: CSVEYPPPEVYNEQFF.

This clonotype has a handful of counts. The chain combines TRBV4-3 with TRBJ2-2; 8 bases are shared with TRBD1. This CDR3 is built from 15 residues. V lost 1 base and J lost 6; bases outside the gene matches: 4. Looked up from germline, CDR1 is LGHNA and CDR2 is YSLEER. The CDR3 DNA sequence: TGCGCCAGCAGCCAAGTTTACAGGGGGTCCGGGGAGCTGTTTTTT. Protein: CASSQVYRGSGELFF.

Comment on this clonotype: One end of the junction is discordant with germline, which a read error may explain. V usage is TRBV6-2 or TRBV6-3 and J usage is TRBJ2-7; D possibly matches TRBD1 or TRBD2 (5 bases each). Germline loops: CDR1 MNHEY, CDR2 SVGEGT. CDR3 size: 15 residues. The CDR3 sequence is CASSYSRGPAYGQYF. Written as DNA, the CDR3 is TGTGCCAGCAGTTACTCGAGGGGACCAGCCTACGGGCAGTACTTC.

In this sample, this clonotype turned up many times. The V call is TRBV7-9, the J call TRBJ2-7; a possible D gene is TRBD2 (5 bases). V was pared by 5 bases and J by 6 bases, with 17 bases between. Germline V gene sequence: CDR1 SEHNR, CDR2 FQNEAQ (reference sequence). This CDR3 is built from 14 residues. The CDR3 bases are TGTGCCAGCAGCCCGGCGGGTTTTTCGAGCGAGCAGTACTTC. This encodes CASSPAGFSSEQYF.

This clonotype appeared many times. V usage is TRBV7-9 and J usage is TRBJ2-3; D is perhaps TRBD1 or TRBD2 (5 bases each). The CDR3 consists of 14 residues. V lost 4 bases and J 7 bases, leaving 15 bases between the germline ends. Germline CDR1 SEHNR, CDR2 FQNEAQ (reference sequence). The CDR3 loop is CASSWMGVENTQYF. The CDR3 DNA is TGTGCCAGCAGCTGGATGGGGGTGGAGAATACGCAGTATTTT.